The entry that follows covers one T cell receptor beta chain sequence. The antigen remains unidentified. The sample originates from a study of cytomegalovirus exposure and HLA in healthy donors. The V gene lost 8 bases and the J gene lost 2 bases, with 15 bases spanning the gap. CDR3 length equals 14 residues. Germline V CDR1 and CDR2: ENHRY, SYGVKD. General study results and limits: Many donors carried some public TCRs, although rarity characterized most TCR sequences.

Sequencing used immunoSEQ multiplex PCR; TCRdb keeps in-frame clones, though not all of them. The sample has about 170,000 clones, 96% seen once; the top ten hold under 0.9%. This TCR derives from a woman between 18 and 29 years old in good health and CMV-seronegative. This chain links TRBV10-3 with TRBJ1-2; D might be TRBD1 (6 bases). Material: PBMCs. CDR3 in DNA: TGTGCCATCTCCCCCAATACAGGGAACTATGGCTACACCTTC. Its protein product is CAISPNTGNYGYTF.